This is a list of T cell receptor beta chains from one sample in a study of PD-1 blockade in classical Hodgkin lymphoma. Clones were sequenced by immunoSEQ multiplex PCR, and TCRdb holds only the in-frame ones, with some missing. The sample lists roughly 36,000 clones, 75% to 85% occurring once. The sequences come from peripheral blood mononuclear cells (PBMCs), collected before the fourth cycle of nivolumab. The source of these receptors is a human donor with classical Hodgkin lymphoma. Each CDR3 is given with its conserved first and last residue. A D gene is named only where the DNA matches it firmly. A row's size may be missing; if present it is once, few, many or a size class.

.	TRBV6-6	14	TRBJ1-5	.	CASSLNPKIGPQHF	TGTGCCAGCAGTTTAAACCCCAAGATCGGGCCCCAGCATTTT
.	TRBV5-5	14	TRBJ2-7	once	CASSLNGQSYEQYF	TGTGCCAGCAGCTTGAACGGACAGTCCTACGAGCAGTACTTC
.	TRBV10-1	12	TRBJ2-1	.	CASNSSPEEQFF	TGCGCCAGCAACTCCAGCCCAGAAGAGCAGTTCTTC
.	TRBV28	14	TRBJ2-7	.	CASSPLWGPREQYF	TGTGCCAGCAGTCCCCTGTGGGGGCCCCGCGAGCAGTACTTC
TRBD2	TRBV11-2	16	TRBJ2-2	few	CASSYLAGGFGGELFF	TGTGCCAGCAGCTATCTAGCGGGGGGCTTTGGCGGGGAGCTGTTTTTT
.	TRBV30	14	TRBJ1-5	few	CAWSRTFSNQPQHF	TGTGCCTGGAGTAGGACGTTTAGCAATCAGCCCCAGCATTTT
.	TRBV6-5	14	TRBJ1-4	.	CASREGFVGAKLFF	TGTGCCAGCAGAGAGGGGTTCGTAGGGGCAAAACTGTTTTTT
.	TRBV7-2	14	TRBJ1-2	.	CASSLEVKDYGYTF	TGTGCCAGCAGCTTAGAGGTTAAGGACTATGGCTACACCTTC
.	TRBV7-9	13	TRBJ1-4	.	CASSLGPKEKLFF	TGTGCCAGCAGCTTAGGACCGAAGGAAAAACTGTTTTTT
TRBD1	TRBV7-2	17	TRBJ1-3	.	CASSFGAGGNSGNTIYF	TGTGCCAGCAGCTTCGGGGCAGGGGGCAACTCTGGAAACACCATATATTTT
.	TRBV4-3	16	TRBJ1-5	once	CASSQVGGPPYQPQHF	TGCGCCAGCAGCCAAGTAGGAGGGCCACCTTATCAGCCCCAGCATTTT
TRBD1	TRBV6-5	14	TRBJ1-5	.	CASSLGQGHQPQHF	TGTGCCAGCAGTCTCGGACAGGGTCATCAGCCCCAGCATTTT
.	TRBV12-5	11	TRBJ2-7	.	CASGPGTLQYF	TGTGCTAGTGGTCCAGGGACACTGCAGTACTTC
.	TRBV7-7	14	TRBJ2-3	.	CASSLDSSTDTQYF	TGTGCTAGCAGCTTAGACAGTAGCACAGATACGCAGTATTTT
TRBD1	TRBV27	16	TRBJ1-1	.	CASSLYRGPVNTEAFF	TGTGCCAGCAGTTTATACAGGGGGCCCGTGAACACTGAAGCTTTCTTT
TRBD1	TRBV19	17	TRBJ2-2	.	CASSIGQGAGNTGELFF	TGTGCCAGTAGTATCGGGCAGGGGGCGGGTAACACCGGGGAGCTGTTTTTT
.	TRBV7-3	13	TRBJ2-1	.	CASSPSVTQRQFF	TGTGCCAGCAGCCCATCCGTCACCCAAAGGCAGTTCTTC
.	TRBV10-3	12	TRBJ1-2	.	CATRRGVHGYTF	TGTGCCACCCGGCGGGGGGTACATGGCTACACCTTC
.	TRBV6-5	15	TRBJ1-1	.	CASSTRGGAVTEAFF	TGTGCCAGCAGTACCCGGGGGGGGGCGGTCACTGAAGCTTTCTTT
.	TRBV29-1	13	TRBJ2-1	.	CSVGFQGYNEQFF	TGCAGCGTTGGTTTCCAGGGCTACAATGAGCAGTTCTTC
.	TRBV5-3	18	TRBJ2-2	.	CARSLWGRWVPSAGELFF	TGTGCCAGAAGCTTGTGGGGCAGGTGGGTACCCAGCGCCGGGGAGCTGTTTTTT
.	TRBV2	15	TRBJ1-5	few	CASSVSGLDNQPQHF	TGTGCCAGCAGTGTTTCAGGGTTAGACAATCAGCCCCAGCATTTT
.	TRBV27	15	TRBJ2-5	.	CASSSLRGGKETQYF	TGTGCCAGCAGTTCTCTCAGGGGAGGCAAAGAGACCCAGTACTTC
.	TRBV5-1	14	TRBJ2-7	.	CASSLDPSSYEQYF	TGCGCCAGCAGCTTGGACCCAAGCTCCTACGAGCAGTACTTC
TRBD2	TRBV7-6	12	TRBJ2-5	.	CASSPLAETQYF	TGTGCCAGCAGCCCACTAGCGGAGACCCAGTACTTC
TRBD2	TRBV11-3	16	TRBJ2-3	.	CASSTRTSGDPYTQYF	TGTGCCAGCAGCACCCGGACTAGCGGGGATCCCTATACGCAGTATTTT
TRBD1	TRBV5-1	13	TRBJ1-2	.	CASSLATGDGYTF	TGCGCCAGCAGCTTGGCGACAGGGGATGGCTACACCTTC
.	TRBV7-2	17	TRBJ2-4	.	CASSTYLGTVAKNIQYF	TGTGCCAGCAGTACATATCTGGGCACCGTAGCCAAAAACATTCAGTACTTC
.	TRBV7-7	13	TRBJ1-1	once	CASSPLLPYEAFF	TGTGCTAGCAGCCCCCTTCTCCCTTATGAAGCTTTCTTT
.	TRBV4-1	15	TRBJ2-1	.	CASSLGLGSYNEQFF	TGCGCCAGCAGCCTCGGACTGGGATCCTACAATGAGCAGTTCTTC
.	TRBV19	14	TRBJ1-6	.	CASSMVFTEGSLHF	TGTGCCAGTAGTATGGTGTTTACGGAAGGGTCCCTCCACTTT
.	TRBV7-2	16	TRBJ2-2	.	CASSPPRRVGTGELFF	TGTGCCAGCAGCCCACCTAGGAGGGTCGGCACCGGGGAGCTGTTTTTT
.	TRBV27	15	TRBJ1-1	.	CASSLQWTQNTEAFF	TGTGCCAGCAGTCTCCAGTGGACCCAGAACACTGAAGCTTTCTTT
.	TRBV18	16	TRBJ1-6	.	CASSRPDSAYNSPLHF	TGTGCCAGCTCACGCCCTGACAGCGCGTATAATTCACCCCTCCACTTT
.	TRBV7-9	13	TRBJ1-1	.	CASSSLGDTEAFF	TGTGCCAGCAGCTCCCTGGGTGACACTGAAGCTTTCTTT
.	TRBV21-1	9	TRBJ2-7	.	CASSSWPGF	TGTGCCAGCAGCTCTTGGCCGGGCTTC
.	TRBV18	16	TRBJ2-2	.	CASSLGPGSNTGELFF	TGTGCCAGCTCACTGGGACCAGGATCGAACACCGGGGAGCTGTTTTTT
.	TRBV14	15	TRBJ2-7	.	CASSQETGEGCEQYF	TGTGCCAGCAGCCAAGAAACAGGGGAGGGATGCGAGCAGTACTTC
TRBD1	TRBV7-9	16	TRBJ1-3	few	CASSSKNRGLGNTIYF	TGTGCCAGCAGCTCGAAAAACAGGGGCCTTGGAAACACCATATATTTT
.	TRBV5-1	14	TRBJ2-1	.	CASSWSGRLDEQFF	TGCGCCAGCAGCTGGTCAGGGCGGCTCGATGAGCAGTTCTTC
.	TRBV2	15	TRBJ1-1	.	CASSEDVEKYTEAFF	TGTGCCAGCAGTGAAGATGTGGAAAAGTACACTGAAGCTTTCTTT
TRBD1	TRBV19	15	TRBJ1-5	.	CASSTGTASNQPQHF	TGTGCCAGTAGCACCGGGACAGCTAGCAATCAGCCCCAGCATTTT
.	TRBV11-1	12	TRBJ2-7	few	CASSQSTYEQYF	TGTGCCAGCAGCCAAAGCACCTACGAGCAGTACTTC
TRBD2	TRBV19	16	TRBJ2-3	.	CASSPHLAGGPDTQYF	TGTGCCAGTAGTCCCCACCTAGCGGGGGGACCAGATACGCAGTATTTT
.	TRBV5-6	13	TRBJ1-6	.	CASSPQHNSPLHF	TGTGCCAGCAGCCCACAGCATAATTCACCCCTCCACTTT
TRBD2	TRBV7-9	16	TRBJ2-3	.	CASSPPQRGPTDTQYF	TGTGCCAGCAGCCCACCGCAGCGGGGCCCCACAGATACGCAGTATTTT
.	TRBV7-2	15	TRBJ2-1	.	CASSESQGWEEEQFF	TGTGCCAGCAGCGAAAGTCAGGGATGGGAGGAGGAGCAGTTCTTC
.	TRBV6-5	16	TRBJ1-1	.	CASSYSFAGLTTEAFF	TGTGCCAGCAGTTACTCCTTCGCAGGGTTAACCACTGAAGCTTTCTTT
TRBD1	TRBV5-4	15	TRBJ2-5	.	CASSLGVDREETQYF	TGTGCCAGCAGCTTGGGTGTGGACAGGGAAGAGACCCAGTACTTC
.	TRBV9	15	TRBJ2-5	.	CASSVSGDAGETQYF	TGTGCCAGCAGCGTGTCAGGGGACGCAGGAGAGACCCAGTACTTC
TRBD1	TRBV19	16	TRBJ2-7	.	CASSDTGTGTPYEQYF	TGTGCCAGTAGTGACACCGGGACAGGGACCCCCTACGAGCAGTACTTC
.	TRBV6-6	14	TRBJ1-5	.	CASDFGGGDQPQHF	TGTGCCAGCGATTTTGGCGGGGGGGATCAGCCCCAGCATTTT
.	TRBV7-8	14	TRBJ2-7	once	CASSLALFGYEQYF	TGTGCCAGCAGCTTAGCTCTCTTCGGGTACGAGCAGTACTTC